The 27 T cell receptor beta chains in this list originate from one sample, sequenced in a study of regulatory T cells in long-lasting Graves disease. Time point described: persistent/refractory GD, antithyroid drugs over 5 years with positive TRAb. PBMC-extracted RNA yielded the TCR library. iRepertoire HTBI primers and Arm-PCR of CDR3 regions built TCR beta libraries. TCRdb passed the multiplex PCR reads through MiXCR, listing each CDR3 protein once. The repertoire holds a few hundred thousand distinct CDR3 sequences, with around 20% as singletons. Sequenced here: peripheral blood mononuclear cells (PBMCs), sampled when the disease was refractory, from a patient treated with antithyroid drugs. Source of these receptors: a female donor with Graves disease.

A remark on this clonotype: One base away lies a much larger clone, so this may be a sequencing read error. This chain uses TRBV28 with TRBJ1-1; TRBD1 aligns across 7 bases. This CDR3 is 15 amino acids long. Germline V gives CDR1 MDHEN, CDR2 SYDVKM. The CDR3 region has the DNA TGTGCCAGCAGATACGACAGGGCTATGAACACTAAAGCTTTCTTT. Its protein is CASRYDRAMNTKAFF.

This clonotype was seen a handful of times. The gene calls are TRBV5-1 and TRBJ2-5; 15 nucleotides agree with TRBD2. The J segment lost 5 bases and the V segment lost 0 bases, leaving 8 bases of the junction unmatched. This CDR3 is 18 amino acids long. The germline V gene encodes CDR1 SGHRS and CDR2 YFSETQ. The CDR3 spells CASSLEGLAGGIAETQYF. The CDR3 DNA reads as TGCGCCAGCAGCTTGGAGGGACTAGCGGGAGGTATCGCGGAGACCCAGTACTTC.

Many counts were recorded for this clonotype. The chain uses TRBV12-3 or TRBV12-4 and TRBJ2-7, with 9 positions matching TRBD1. V lost 3 bases to trimming and J lost 2 bases; unmatched junction nucleotides: 5. CDR3 length: 15 amino acids. The CDR3 region is CASSFGDRVAYEQYF. As DNA, the CDR3 is TGTGCCAGCAGTTTTGGGGACAGGGTCGCCTACGAGCAGTACTTC.

This clonotype has at least ten counts. The rearrangement uses TRBV6-2 or TRBV6-3 and TRBJ2-5; 7 bases are a match to TRBD1. Trimming took 4 bases from V and 0 from J; bases not matched to a gene: 11. Per the germline V gene, CDR1 is MNHEY and CDR2 is SVGEGT. The CDR3 is 17 residues long. The CDR3 loop is CASSSNPGQQYQETQYF. The DNA of the CDR3 is TGTGCCAGCAGTTCTAACCCGGGACAGCAGTACCAAGAGACCCAGTACTTC.

The J gene is TRBJ2-1, the V gene TRBV7-2; D not resolved. The germline V gene has CDR1 SGHTA and CDR2 FQGNSA. The CDR3 runs to 13 residues. Trimming cost V 1 base and J 9 bases, with 10 bases left between them. CDR3 DNA sequence: TGTGCCAGCAGCTTAGAATTCGTCGGTGAGCAGTTCTTC. This codes for CASSLEFVGEQFF.

The table lists this clonotype with many counts. The chain carries TRBV3-1 and TRBJ2-2, with D unresolved. CDR3 length: 13 residues. V lost 1 base to trimming and J lost 7 bases, with 7 bases between them. The germline V gene encodes CDR1 LGHDT and CDR2 YNNKEL (reference sequence). In nucleotides, the CDR3 is TGTGCCAGCAGCCAAGTGAGTGTCGGGGAGCTGTTTTTT. Translation: CASSQVSVGELFF.

Many counts were recorded for this clonotype. As DNA, the CDR3 is TGTGCCACCTCGGCGGCGGGCCAAGAGACCCAGTACTTC. Protein: CATSAAGQETQYF. The chain combines TRBV12-3 or TRBV12-4 with TRBJ2-5, with D perhaps matching TRBD2 (5 bases). The CDR3 covers 13 residues. V gave up 10 bases and J gave up 1 base, with 13 bases separating them.

This clonotype was picked up a small number of times. The chain links TRBV11-1 to TRBJ1-2; D unresolved. The V end lost 5 bases, the J end lost 4 bases, and 17 bases lay between the germline ends. The CDR3 extends over 15 amino acids. Germline loops: CDR1 SGHAT, CDR2 FQDESV (reference sequence). DNA of the CDR3: TGTGCCAGCAGCCGTACAGCGCGCTACTCCTATGGCTACACCTTC. This encodes CASSRTARYSYGYTF. Supplemented by reference TRBV11-1 and TRBJ1-2, the full variable domain reads EAEVAQSPRYKITEKSQAVAFWCDPISGHATLYWYRQILGQGPELLVQFQDESVVDDSQLPKDRFSAERLKGVDSTLKIQPAELGDSAMYLCASSRTARYSYGYTFGSGTRLTVV.

The chain uses TRBV30 and TRBJ2-7; D not certain. Trimming shortened V by 0 bases and J by 3 bases, and 6 bases separated the two germline ends. CDR3 length equals 12 residues. Germline-derived CDR1 and CDR2 are GTSNPN and SVGIG (reference sequence). The CDR3, as DNA: TGTGCCTGGAGTGTAAACTTCTACGAGCAGTACTTC. This gives the protein CAWSVNFYEQYF.

In this sample, this clonotype turned up a few times. V is TRBV20-1 and J is TRBJ2-7; D might be TRBD1 or TRBD2, each matching 7 bases. The CDR3 has 11 residues. Germline V gene sequence: CDR1 DFQATT, CDR2 SNEGSKA (reference sequence). DNA of the CDR3: TGCAATTACAGGGGAGGGTACGAGCAGTACTTC. Its translation: CNYRGGYEQYF.

Ten or more counts support this clonotype. V usage is TRBV6-1 and J usage is TRBJ2-7; D is unclear. From germline, CDR1 is MNHNS and CDR2 SASEGT. CDR3 length: 14 amino acids. The V and J ends lost 0 bases and 2 bases respectively, with 8 bases between them. The CDR3 here is CASSEAPHAYEQYF. CDR3 in DNA: TGTGCCAGCAGTGAAGCTCCCCATGCCTACGAGCAGTACTTC.

This clonotype was picked up many times. The chain has TRBV5-1 and TRBJ2-7, with TRBD2 as a possible D gene (6 bases). Germline values: CDR1 SGHRS, CDR2 YFSETQ. The CDR3 length is 13 residues. Trimming took 4 bases from V and 6 from J, leaving 14 bases between them. The CDR3 reads CASSQTRAGEQYF. In DNA form, the CDR3 reads TGCGCCAGCAGCCAGACTAGGGCGGGCGAGCAGTACTTC.

A word on this clonotype: The junction does not match germline at one end; this may be a read error. This chain connects TRBV11-1 to TRBJ1-5, with 9 bases aligning to TRBD1. Germline values: CDR1 SGHAT, CDR2 FQDESV (reference sequence). The CDR3 covers 14 residues. CDR3 residues: CASSKQGAGQPQHF. As DNA, the CDR3 is TGCGCCAGCAGCAAACAGGGGGCCGGTCAGCCCCAGCATTTT.

This rearrangement joins TRBV6-6 to TRBJ2-1; D unresolved. The CDR3 covers 15 residues. The germline gives CDR1 MNHNY, CDR2 SVGAGI (reference sequence). The V end was cut by 0 bases, the J end by 10 bases, with 16 bases between. CDR3 sequence: CASSYSSVKGYEQFF. Here the CDR3 DNA reads TGTGCCAGCAGTTACTCGTCGGTTAAGGGCTACGAGCAGTTCTTC.

The chain combines TRBV11-2 with TRBJ2-1; D may correspond to TRBD1 or TRBD2 (5 bases each). The germline V gene has CDR1 SGHAT and CDR2 FQNNGV. The V gene lost 5 bases and the J gene lost 6 bases, with 17 bases spanning the gap. This CDR3 comprises 15 residues. Here the CDR3 DNA reads TGTGCCAGCAGCAAGCAGGGAGTGGGACCCAATGAGCAGTTCTTC. Encoded protein: CASSKQGVGPNEQFF.

The rearrangement links TRBV7-9 to TRBJ2-5; D not certain. CDR3 size: 13 residues. Germline-derived CDR1 and CDR2 are SEHNR and FQNEAQ (reference sequence). V was trimmed by 7 bases and J by 1 base, leaving 10 bases between them. The CDR3 protein is CASIDSSQETQYF. As DNA, the CDR3 is TGTGCCAGCATAGACTCCTCCCAAGAGACCCAGTACTTC.

Ten or more counts support this clonotype. This chain uses TRBV2 with TRBJ1-2; 8 nucleotides match TRBD1. CDR1 is SNHLY and CDR2 is FYNNEI in the germline V gene. The J segment lost 2 bases and the V segment lost 7 bases, leaving 3 bases of the junction unmatched. There are 13 residues in the CDR3. CDR3 DNA: TGTGCCAGCAAGGACAGGGAAAACTATGGCTACACCTTC. It codes for CASKDRENYGYTF.

The rearrangement links TRBV29-1 to TRBJ2-7; D perhaps matches TRBD1 (5 bases). This CDR3 has 11 residues. The V end was cut by 5 bases, the J end by 3 bases, with 8 bases between. From germline, CDR1 is SQVTM and CDR2 ANQGSEA. CDR3 residues: CSVRTSYEQYF. In nucleotides, the CDR3 is TGCAGCGTTAGGACAAGCTACGAGCAGTACTTC.

The rearrangement joins TRBV12-3 or TRBV12-4 to TRBJ1-5; D is ambiguous. The length of the CDR3 is 16 residues. V was clipped by 1 base and J by 4 bases, with 14 bases between them. CDR3 DNA sequence: TGTGCCAGCAGTTTAGGTTTTTGGACCGAGAATCAGCCCCAGCATTTT. This gives the protein CASSLGFWTENQPQHF.

This chain links TRBV10-3 with TRBJ1-3; D remains unclear. The CDR3 sequence is 15 residues long. Germline CDR1 and CDR2: ENHRY and SYGVKD. The V end lost 0 bases, the J end lost 0 bases, and 6 bases lay between the germline ends. The CDR3 sequence is CAISESGDSGNTIYF. In DNA, the CDR3 is TGTGCCATCAGTGAGTCCGGAGACTCTGGAAACACCATATATTTT.

The chain employs TRBV5-4 and TRBJ1-2, with a tentative D call TRBD1 (5 bases). Germline V CDR1 and CDR2: SGHNT, YYREEE (reference sequence). This CDR3 comprises 14 residues. Deletions cut 3 bases from V and 0 bases from J, with 9 bases between. CDR3 sequence reads: CASSYGTANYGYTF. The DNA of the CDR3 is TGTGCCAGCAGCTACGGGACGGCTAACTATGGCTACACCTTC.

This clonotype was seen more than once but under ten times. This chain uses TRBV18 with TRBJ1-3; D call uncertain. The germline V and J ends were trimmed by 3 bases and 4 bases, with 16 bases remaining between them. The CDR3 extends over 16 amino acids. CDR1 and CDR2 from the germline V gene are KGHSH and LQKENI. CDR3 loop: CASSPLEIRRGNTIYF. CDR3 nucleotides: TGTGCCAGCTCACCCTTGGAGATCCGGCGGGGAAACACCATATATTTT. The full variable domain, its missing parts supplied by reference TRBV18 and TRBJ1-3, is NAGVMQNPRHLVRRRGQEARLRCSPMKGHSHVYWYRQLPEEGLKFMVYLQKENIIDESGMPKERFSAEFPKEGPSILRIQQVVRGDSAAYFCASSPLEIRRGNTIYFGEGSWLTVV.

This clonotype occurred many times. The chain has TRBV6-5 and TRBJ2-7; TRBD1 matches 7 bases. CDR3 length: 14 residues. CDR1 is MNHEY, CDR2 SVGAGI, per germline. V dropped 3 bases and J dropped 0; count of bases not matched to a gene: 2. The CDR3 sequence is CASSYPGGSYEQYF. CDR3 sequence (DNA): TGTGCCAGCAGTTATCCAGGGGGCTCCTACGAGCAGTACTTC.

The chain joins TRBV6-9 to TRBJ1-4, with no clear D. Deletions cut 4 bases from V and 8 bases from J, with 14 bases between. CDR1 MNHGY and CDR2 SVAAGI come from the germline V gene. The CDR3 is 14 amino acids. The CDR3 spells CASSLIFVQEKLFF. The CDR3 DNA reads as TGTGCCAGCAGTTTAATTTTCGTCCAGGAAAAACTGTTTTTT.

The chain has TRBV7-9 and TRBJ2-7; no firm D call. The germline V gene encodes CDR1 SEHNR and CDR2 FQNEAQ (reference sequence). Deletions cut 3 bases from V and 0 bases from J, with 15 bases between. The length of the CDR3 is 16 residues. CDR3 bases: TGTGCCAGCAGCTTGGTTCAAGGGCTACGCTCCTACGAGCAGTACTTC. Protein sequence: CASSLVQGLRSYEQYF.

This clonotype was recorded a few times. The chain links TRBV9 to TRBJ2-2, with D perhaps TRBD1 or TRBD2 (5 bases each). Germline assignment: CDR1 SGDLS and CDR2 YYNGEE. The V end was cut by 3 bases, the J end by 6 bases, with 15 bases between. The length of the CDR3 is 15 residues. CDR3 coding DNA: TGTGCCAGCAGCGGCACCGGGACGTTAGCCGGGGAGCTGTTTTTT. Protein sequence: CASSGTGTLAGELFF.

This clonotype was counted at least ten times. The rearrangement uses TRBV12-3 or TRBV12-4 and TRBJ2-7, with 7 positions matching TRBD2. V shed 5 bases and J 2 bases; nucleotides not matched to a gene: 9. There are 15 residues in the CDR3. The CDR3 DNA is TGTGCCAGCAGTACGAGCGGGACTGGGGCCTACGAGCAGTACTTC. Amino acids: CASSTSGTGAYEQYF.